One and the same sample provided the 5 T cell receptor beta chains below, sequenced in a study of cytomegalovirus exposure and HLA in healthy donors. Data came from immunoSEQ multiplex PCR; TCRdb stores just in-frame clones and leaves some out. The sample lists some 120,000 clones, 88% occurring once. The sample comprised PBMCs. Receptors originate from a man aged 25-45 years in good health and CMV-seronegative.

The V and J genes are TRBV4-2 and TRBJ2-3; TRBD2 aligns across 9 bases. With 4 bases clipped from V and 4 bases from J, the junction kept 3 bases outside the gene matches. CDR3 length: 14 amino acids. Germline-derived CDR1 and CDR2 are LGHNA and YNFKEQ. The CDR3 region has the DNA TGTGCCAGCAGCCCGGGACTAGCCGCAGATACGCAGTATTTT. As protein: CASSPGLAADTQYF.

Worth noting for this clone: An end of the junction differs from the germline gene, which may be a read error. This chain uses TRBV2 with TRBJ1-1; D perhaps matches TRBD1 (6 bases). This CDR3 comprises 12 residues. Germline V gives CDR1 SNHLY, CDR2 FYNNEI. The CDR3 region has the DNA TGTGCCAGCAGTCGCGCCGGACAGCTATCTCTCTTT. This codes for CASSRAGQLSLF.

CDR3 loop: CASIDLLTGELFF. In DNA, the CDR3 is TGTGCCAGTATTGATCTACTCACCGGGGAGCTGTTTTTT. The chain uses TRBV19 and TRBJ2-2; no definite D call. Germline assignment: CDR1 LNHDA and CDR2 SQIVND (reference sequence). This CDR3 comprises 13 residues. Trimming removed 7 bases from V and 4 bases from J, with 10 bases in between.

Only one count was recorded for this clone. V usage is TRBV6-5 and J usage is TRBJ2-7; D possibly corresponds to TRBD2 (6 bases). The CDR3 runs 15 residues. In germline, CDR1 is MNHEY, CDR2 SVGAGI. V dropped 2 bases and J dropped 2 bases, with 13 bases sitting between them. The CDR3 region is CASSYARGVTYEQYF. Written as DNA, the CDR3 is TGTGCCAGCAGTTACGCACGCGGGGTCACCTACGAGCAGTACTTC.

The gene calls are TRBV9 and TRBJ1-3; D not resolved. The CDR3 contains 17 residues. Germline CDR1 and CDR2: SGDLS and YYNGEE. Trimming left V 3 bases short and J 1 base short, with 17 bases between. Here the CDR3 reads CASSGTRGSKSGNTIYF. The CDR3 DNA reads TGTGCCAGCAGCGGGACGCGCGGGTCCAAGTCTGGAAACACCATATATTTT.